These 28 T cell receptor beta chains share one sample of origin, sequenced in a study of blood T cell repertoires in COVID-19. The protocol was immunoSEQ multiplex PCR, while the TCRdb copy is restricted to in-frame clones and leaves out a portion. Among approximately 250,000 clones, around 93% were seen once, and the ten largest hold about 3%. Input material: PBMCs or T cells enriched from blood (not recorded which). The receptors originated from a middle-aged man who had been exposed to COVID-19.

Worth noting for this clone: One end of the junction is discordant with germline, which a read error may explain. The chain links TRBV11-2 to TRBJ2-3; 14 bases line up with TRBD2. CDR3 size: 16 residues. Looked up from germline, CDR1 is SGHAT and CDR2 is FQNNGV. The CDR3 nucleotides read TGTGCCAGCAGCTTAGGGCCCGGGACTAGCGGGAGTTCGAGCCATTTT. The encoded protein is CASSLGPGTSGSSSHF.

On this clone: The sample carries other DNA sequences with the same CDR3. The chain uses TRBV28 and TRBJ1-1; no definite D call. The ends were cut back, 5 bases at V and 0 bases at J, with 7 bases in the middle. CDR1 MDHEN and CDR2 SYDVKM come from the germline V gene. The CDR3 is 13 residues long. The CDR3 loop reads CASSQELNTEAFF. The CDR3 DNA reads as TGTGCCAGCAGTCAAGAGTTGAACACTGAAGCTTTCTTT.

This clone was found once. This sequence joins TRBV19 and TRBJ2-1; the match to TRBD2 covers 8 bases. Germline loops: CDR1 LNHDA, CDR2 SQIVND (reference sequence). The V gene end was trimmed by 5 bases and the J gene end by 0 bases; junction bases not matched to a gene: 6. The length of the CDR3 is 16 residues. The CDR3 spells CASSPNSGSSYNEQFF. The CDR3 coding sequence is TGTGCCAGTAGTCCTAACAGCGGGAGCTCCTACAATGAGCAGTTCTTC.

The chain uses TRBV3-1 (or the pseudogene TRBV3-2) and TRBJ2-5; TRBD1 aligns across 7 bases. The CDR3 is 19 residues long. The germline V gene encodes CDR1 LGHDT and CDR2 YNNKEL (reference sequence). The V segment lost 4 bases and the J segment 1 base; nucleotides outside the gene matches: 18. The CDR3 loop is CASSPYFGTVRNFQETQYF. CDR3 DNA: TGTGCCAGCAGCCCTTACTTCGGGACAGTGAGAAATTTCCAAGAGACCCAGTACTTC.

V and J are TRBV20-1 and TRBJ1-2, with 8 nucleotides matching TRBD1. Germline V CDR1 and CDR2: DFQATT, SNEGSKA (reference sequence). Trimming removed 7 bases from V and 5 bases from J; junction bases left unmatched: 3. This CDR3 comprises 11 residues. CDR3 bases: TGCAGTGTCCGGACAGGGTATGGCTACACCTTC. It encodes CSVRTGYGYTF.

CDR3 nucleotides: TGTGCCAGCAGTGACTGGCGACAGGGGGCTGGTGAGCAGTTCTTC. This encodes CASSDWRQGAGEQFF. V is TRBV6-4 and J is TRBJ2-1; TRBD1 matches at 10 bases. The junction had 6 bases not matched to a gene; V was cut back by 1 base and J by 9 bases. This CDR3 spans 15 amino acids. Germline V gene data show CDR1 as MRHNA and CDR2 as SNTAGT.

The chain couples TRBV7-8 to TRBJ1-1; no definite D call. Germline CDR1 is SGHVS and CDR2 is FQNEAQ. The CDR3 length is 15 residues. The germline V and J ends were trimmed by 2 bases and 1 base, with 11 bases remaining between them. The CDR3 loop is CASSLSSGTNTEAFF. The CDR3 DNA reads TGTGCCAGCAGCTTAAGTAGCGGCACGAACACTGAAGCTTTCTTT.

The CDR3: CATSDSGYQREQFF. The CDR3 DNA sequence: TGTGCCACCAGTGACTCCGGATATCAGCGGGAGCAGTTCTTC. The V and J genes are TRBV24-1 and TRBJ2-1; possibly TRBD2 for D (5 bases). CDR1 is KGHDR and CDR2 is SFDVKD in the germline V gene. This CDR3 comprises 14 residues. V shed 4 bases and J shed 10 bases, with 16 bases lying between them.

A single count supports this clone. The chain carries TRBV27 and TRBJ2-7, with 10 bases fitting TRBD2. This CDR3 is built from 18 residues. Trimming at V came to 4 bases and at J to 4 bases, leaving 16 bases not matched to a gene. Germline V gives CDR1 MNHEY, CDR2 SMNVEV (reference sequence). DNA for the CDR3: TGTGCCAGCAGTTCCCGGAAAACTCTAGCGGGAGCAGGTTACGAGCAGTACTTC. It translates to CASSSRKTLAGAGYEQYF.

The V and J genes are TRBV7-9 and TRBJ2-2, with D possibly matching TRBD1 (5 bases). The V end lost 6 bases, the J end lost 6 bases, and 14 bases lay between the germline ends. This CDR3 is 14 amino acids long. Germline values: CDR1 SEHNR, CDR2 FQNEAQ (reference sequence). The CDR3 region has the DNA TGTGCCAGCAGTCCCCAAAAGGGGCCCGGGGAGCTGTTTTTT. Protein sequence: CASSPQKGPGELFF.

This rearrangement joins TRBV28 to TRBJ1-2, with D unresolved. Germline CDR1 and CDR2: MDHEN and SYDVKM. V was clipped by 4 bases and J by 3 bases, with 6 bases between them. CDR3 length equals 12 residues. The CDR3 sequence is CASSSPDYGYTF. As DNA, the CDR3 is TGTGCCAGCAGTTCTCCGGACTATGGCTACACCTTC.

The chain links TRBV7-2 to TRBJ1-3, with D possibly matching TRBD1 (5 bases). Germline CDR1 SGHTA, CDR2 FQGNSA. This CDR3 has 15 amino acids. The V gene lost 4 bases and the J gene lost 4 bases, with 14 bases spanning the gap. CDR3 in DNA: TGTGCCAGCAGCTCTAGAAAGTCAGGGGGAAACACCATATATTTT. This encodes CASSSRKSGGNTIYF. The whole variable domain, remainder taken from reference TRBV7-2 and TRBJ1-3, is GAGVSQSPSNKVTEKGKDVELRCDPISGHTALYWYRQSLGQGLEFLIYFQGNSAPDKSGLPSDRFSAERTGGSVSTLTIQRTQQEDSAVYLCASSSRKSGGNTIYFGEGSWLTVV.

This chain uses TRBV2 with TRBJ1-1, with D possibly TRBD1 on 6 matching bases. The CDR3 runs 14 residues. Germline V gene data show CDR1 as SNHLY and CDR2 as FYNNEI. Trimming took off 6 bases at V and 0 bases at J, with 11 bases between the two ends. CDR3 in DNA: TGTGCCAGCAGATACAGGGAATTGAACACTGAAGCTTTCTTT. Translating gives CASRYRELNTEAFF.

The gene calls are TRBV28 and TRBJ1-2, with D possibly matching TRBD1 (5 bases). This CDR3 spans 16 amino acids. The V gene's germline CDR1 is MDHEN and CDR2 SYDVKM. V was cut by 6 bases and J by 1 base, with 18 bases left in between. CDR3 amino acids: CASSKPQESLNYGYTF. The CDR3 DNA reads TGTGCCAGCAGCAAACCACAGGAATCCCTTAACTATGGCTACACCTTC.

The chain employs TRBV5-1 and TRBJ2-7; TRBD2 aligns across 9 bases. Losses at the gene ends were 4 bases for V and 2 bases for J; bases not matched to a gene: 7. Germline CDR1 is SGHRS and CDR2 is YFSETQ. CDR3 length: 15 amino acids. The CDR3 bases are TGCGCCAGCAGCCGGGGGACTAGCCAAACCTACGAGCAGTACTTC. Translated, it gives CASSRGTSQTYEQYF.

J is TRBJ2-5 and V is TRBV28; tentative D call: TRBD1 (5 bases). Germline CDR1 MDHEN, CDR2 SYDVKM. The CDR3 sequence is 12 residues long. Trimming removed 8 bases at V and 3 bases at J, with 10 bases between. The CDR3 coding sequence is TGTGCCAGCCAACGGACAAAAGAGACCCAGTACTTC. This gives the protein CASQRTKETQYF.

CDR3 residues: CASSFDRASYEQYF. CDR3 sequence (DNA): TGTGCCAGCAGTTTCGACAGGGCCTCCTACGAGCAGTACTTC. The chain has TRBV28 and TRBJ2-7; TRBD1 matches 7 bases. The junction had 2 bases not matched to a gene; V was cut back by 3 bases and J by 0 bases. CDR1 is MDHEN, CDR2 SYDVKM, per germline. This CDR3 spans 14 amino acids.

The genes are TRBV5-1 and TRBJ2-3; D may be TRBD1 (6 bases). V lost 3 bases to trimming and J lost 9 bases, with 17 bases between them. The CDR3 extends over 14 amino acids. CDR1 and CDR2 (germline): SGHRS, YFSETQ. The CDR3 spells CASSSGTARGTQYF. CDR3 DNA: TGCGCCAGCAGCTCAGGGACGGCCAGGGGCACGCAGTATTTT.

CDR3 DNA sequence: TGTGCCAGCAGCCGGACAGGGGATATGAACACTGAAGCTTTCTTT. Protein sequence: CASSRTGDMNTEAFF. The chain joins TRBV4-2 to TRBJ1-1; 9 bases fit TRBD1. The germline V gene encodes CDR1 LGHNA and CDR2 YNFKEQ. The V and J ends lost 4 bases and 0 bases, in that order; junction bases with no gene match: 3. The CDR3 extends over 15 amino acids.

The V gene is TRBV3-1 (or the pseudogene TRBV3-2), the J gene TRBJ2-1; weak D call: TRBD2 (6 bases). Per the germline V gene, CDR1 is LGHDT and CDR2 is YNNKEL (reference sequence). Trimming shortened V by 3 bases and J by 0 bases, and 15 bases separated the two germline ends. The length of the CDR3 is 17 residues. The CDR3 protein is CASSQVAASNSYNEQFF. For the CDR3, the DNA is TGTGCCAGCAGCCAGGTAGCGGCATCGAACTCCTACAATGAGCAGTTCTTC.

This clone was seen only once. V usage is TRBV27 and J usage is TRBJ1-1; weak D call: TRBD1 (6 bases). CDR3 length equals 14 residues. Germline CDR1 and CDR2: MNHEY and SMNVEV (reference sequence). Deletions cut 5 bases from V and 0 bases from J, with 10 bases between. The CDR3 DNA is TGTGCCAGCAGTCCTAGGACAGTGAACACTGAAGCTTTCTTT. Translating gives CASSPRTVNTEAFF.

The chain employs TRBV11-2 and TRBJ2-7; 8 positions match TRBD2. V shed 2 bases and J 3 bases; nucleotides not matched to a gene: 0. Germline V CDR1 and CDR2: SGHAT, FQNNGV. This CDR3 region has 13 residues. CDR3 bases: TGTGCCAGCAGCTTAAGCGGGAGCTACGAGCAGTACTTC. Encoded protein: CASSLSGSYEQYF. The whole variable domain, filled in from reference TRBV11-2 and TRBJ2-7, reads EAGVAQSPRYKIIEKRQSVAFWCNPISGHATLYWYQQILGQGPKLLIQFQNNGVVDDSQLPKDRFSAERLKGVDSTLKIQPAKLEDSAVYLCASSLSGSYEQYFGPGTRLTVT.

The rearrangement joins TRBV10-3 to TRBJ2-1; D is uncertain. V was shortened by 6 bases and J by 7 bases, with 10 bases between the two germline ends. The CDR3 covers 12 residues. Germline V gene data show CDR1 as ENHRY and CDR2 as SYGVKD. For the CDR3, the DNA is TGTGCCATCAGCCCAATGGCAAATGAGCAGTTCTTC. This codes for CAISPMANEQFF.

V gene TRBV7-2 combines with J gene TRBJ1-3; no firm D call. Germline CDR1 and CDR2: SGHTA and FQGNSA. This CDR3 comprises 14 residues. The V and J ends lost 1 base and 0 bases respectively, with 4 bases between them. This CDR3 reads CASSLVHSGNTIYF. CDR3 DNA: TGTGCCAGCAGCTTAGTTCACTCTGGAAACACCATATATTTT.

The CDR3 region has the DNA TGTGCCAGCACACCACAGGGGTTATCAGGTGAGCAGTTCTTC. As protein: CASTPQGLSGEQFF. The chain has TRBV2 and TRBJ2-1; TRBD1 aligns across 7 bases. Per the germline V gene, CDR1 is SNHLY and CDR2 is FYNNEI. J gave up 9 bases and V 7 bases, and 12 bases lay outside the gene matches. This CDR3 contains 14 residues. The variable domain in full, completed from reference TRBV2 and TRBJ2-1, reads EPEVTQTPSHQVTQMGQEVILRCVPISNHLYFYWYRQILGQKVEFLVSFYNNEISEKSEIFDDQFSVERPDGSNFTLKIRSTKLEDSAMYFCASTPQGLSGEQFFGPGTRLTVL.

The chain joins TRBV9 to TRBJ2-3; 10 positions match TRBD1. Germline CDR1 and CDR2: SGDLS and YYNGEE. The V gene end was trimmed by 4 bases and the J gene end by 4 bases; junction bases not matched to a gene: 6. The CDR3 has 15 residues. The CDR3 DNA is TGTGCCAGCAGCCAATCCGGGACAGGGGCAGATACGCAGTATTTT. Protein sequence: CASSQSGTGADTQYF.

V usage is TRBV27 and J usage is TRBJ1-5, with 8 bases aligning to TRBD1. The germline V gene has CDR1 MNHEY and CDR2 SMNVEV (reference sequence). The CDR3 spans 17 residues. The V gene end was trimmed by 0 bases and the J gene end by 4 bases; junction bases not matched to a gene: 8. The CDR3 is CASSLSQGARYNQPQHF. The CDR3 nucleotides are TGTGCCAGCAGTTTATCTCAGGGGGCTCGATATAATCAGCCCCAGCATTTT.

This rearrangement joins TRBV28 to TRBJ2-5; D is possibly TRBD2 (5 bases). The germline V gene has CDR1 MDHEN and CDR2 SYDVKM. Between the trimmed V and J ends, which lost 4 bases and 2 bases, there was a span of 17 bases. The CDR3 is made up of 16 amino acids. This chain's CDR3 is CASSYRSGNLQETQYF. In DNA, the CDR3 is TGTGCCAGCAGTTACCGCTCCGGGAACCTGCAAGAGACCCAGTACTTC.